This TCR beta chain was documented in a study of post-analysis software for immune sequencing data. This CDR3 is built from 13 residues. Trimming took off 0 bases at V and 8 bases at J, with 10 bases between the two ends. From germline, CDR1 is LNHNV and CDR2 YYDKDF (reference sequence). Unique molecular identifiers tagged the TCR beta cDNA libraries. TCRdb fed the PCR reads into MiXCR, producing one record per CDR3 protein. The sample yields 600,000 to 750,000 distinct CDR3 sequences, 55% to 70% seen once. General study points: Patients carried a few TRBV segments more frequently than controls did, and TRBV5-6, TRBV5-1 and TRBV20-1 were among them.

Only a few counts were recorded for this clonotype. Its specificity is unknown. This clonotype was sampled from a girl aged 2 to 10 with multiple sclerosis. Sequencing was performed on blood. The chain uses TRBV15 and TRBJ1-2; unclear D gene. CDR3 nucleotides: TGTGCCACCAGCAGAGATCGGGCGGGAGGCTACACCTTC. Translation gives CATSRDRAGGYTF.